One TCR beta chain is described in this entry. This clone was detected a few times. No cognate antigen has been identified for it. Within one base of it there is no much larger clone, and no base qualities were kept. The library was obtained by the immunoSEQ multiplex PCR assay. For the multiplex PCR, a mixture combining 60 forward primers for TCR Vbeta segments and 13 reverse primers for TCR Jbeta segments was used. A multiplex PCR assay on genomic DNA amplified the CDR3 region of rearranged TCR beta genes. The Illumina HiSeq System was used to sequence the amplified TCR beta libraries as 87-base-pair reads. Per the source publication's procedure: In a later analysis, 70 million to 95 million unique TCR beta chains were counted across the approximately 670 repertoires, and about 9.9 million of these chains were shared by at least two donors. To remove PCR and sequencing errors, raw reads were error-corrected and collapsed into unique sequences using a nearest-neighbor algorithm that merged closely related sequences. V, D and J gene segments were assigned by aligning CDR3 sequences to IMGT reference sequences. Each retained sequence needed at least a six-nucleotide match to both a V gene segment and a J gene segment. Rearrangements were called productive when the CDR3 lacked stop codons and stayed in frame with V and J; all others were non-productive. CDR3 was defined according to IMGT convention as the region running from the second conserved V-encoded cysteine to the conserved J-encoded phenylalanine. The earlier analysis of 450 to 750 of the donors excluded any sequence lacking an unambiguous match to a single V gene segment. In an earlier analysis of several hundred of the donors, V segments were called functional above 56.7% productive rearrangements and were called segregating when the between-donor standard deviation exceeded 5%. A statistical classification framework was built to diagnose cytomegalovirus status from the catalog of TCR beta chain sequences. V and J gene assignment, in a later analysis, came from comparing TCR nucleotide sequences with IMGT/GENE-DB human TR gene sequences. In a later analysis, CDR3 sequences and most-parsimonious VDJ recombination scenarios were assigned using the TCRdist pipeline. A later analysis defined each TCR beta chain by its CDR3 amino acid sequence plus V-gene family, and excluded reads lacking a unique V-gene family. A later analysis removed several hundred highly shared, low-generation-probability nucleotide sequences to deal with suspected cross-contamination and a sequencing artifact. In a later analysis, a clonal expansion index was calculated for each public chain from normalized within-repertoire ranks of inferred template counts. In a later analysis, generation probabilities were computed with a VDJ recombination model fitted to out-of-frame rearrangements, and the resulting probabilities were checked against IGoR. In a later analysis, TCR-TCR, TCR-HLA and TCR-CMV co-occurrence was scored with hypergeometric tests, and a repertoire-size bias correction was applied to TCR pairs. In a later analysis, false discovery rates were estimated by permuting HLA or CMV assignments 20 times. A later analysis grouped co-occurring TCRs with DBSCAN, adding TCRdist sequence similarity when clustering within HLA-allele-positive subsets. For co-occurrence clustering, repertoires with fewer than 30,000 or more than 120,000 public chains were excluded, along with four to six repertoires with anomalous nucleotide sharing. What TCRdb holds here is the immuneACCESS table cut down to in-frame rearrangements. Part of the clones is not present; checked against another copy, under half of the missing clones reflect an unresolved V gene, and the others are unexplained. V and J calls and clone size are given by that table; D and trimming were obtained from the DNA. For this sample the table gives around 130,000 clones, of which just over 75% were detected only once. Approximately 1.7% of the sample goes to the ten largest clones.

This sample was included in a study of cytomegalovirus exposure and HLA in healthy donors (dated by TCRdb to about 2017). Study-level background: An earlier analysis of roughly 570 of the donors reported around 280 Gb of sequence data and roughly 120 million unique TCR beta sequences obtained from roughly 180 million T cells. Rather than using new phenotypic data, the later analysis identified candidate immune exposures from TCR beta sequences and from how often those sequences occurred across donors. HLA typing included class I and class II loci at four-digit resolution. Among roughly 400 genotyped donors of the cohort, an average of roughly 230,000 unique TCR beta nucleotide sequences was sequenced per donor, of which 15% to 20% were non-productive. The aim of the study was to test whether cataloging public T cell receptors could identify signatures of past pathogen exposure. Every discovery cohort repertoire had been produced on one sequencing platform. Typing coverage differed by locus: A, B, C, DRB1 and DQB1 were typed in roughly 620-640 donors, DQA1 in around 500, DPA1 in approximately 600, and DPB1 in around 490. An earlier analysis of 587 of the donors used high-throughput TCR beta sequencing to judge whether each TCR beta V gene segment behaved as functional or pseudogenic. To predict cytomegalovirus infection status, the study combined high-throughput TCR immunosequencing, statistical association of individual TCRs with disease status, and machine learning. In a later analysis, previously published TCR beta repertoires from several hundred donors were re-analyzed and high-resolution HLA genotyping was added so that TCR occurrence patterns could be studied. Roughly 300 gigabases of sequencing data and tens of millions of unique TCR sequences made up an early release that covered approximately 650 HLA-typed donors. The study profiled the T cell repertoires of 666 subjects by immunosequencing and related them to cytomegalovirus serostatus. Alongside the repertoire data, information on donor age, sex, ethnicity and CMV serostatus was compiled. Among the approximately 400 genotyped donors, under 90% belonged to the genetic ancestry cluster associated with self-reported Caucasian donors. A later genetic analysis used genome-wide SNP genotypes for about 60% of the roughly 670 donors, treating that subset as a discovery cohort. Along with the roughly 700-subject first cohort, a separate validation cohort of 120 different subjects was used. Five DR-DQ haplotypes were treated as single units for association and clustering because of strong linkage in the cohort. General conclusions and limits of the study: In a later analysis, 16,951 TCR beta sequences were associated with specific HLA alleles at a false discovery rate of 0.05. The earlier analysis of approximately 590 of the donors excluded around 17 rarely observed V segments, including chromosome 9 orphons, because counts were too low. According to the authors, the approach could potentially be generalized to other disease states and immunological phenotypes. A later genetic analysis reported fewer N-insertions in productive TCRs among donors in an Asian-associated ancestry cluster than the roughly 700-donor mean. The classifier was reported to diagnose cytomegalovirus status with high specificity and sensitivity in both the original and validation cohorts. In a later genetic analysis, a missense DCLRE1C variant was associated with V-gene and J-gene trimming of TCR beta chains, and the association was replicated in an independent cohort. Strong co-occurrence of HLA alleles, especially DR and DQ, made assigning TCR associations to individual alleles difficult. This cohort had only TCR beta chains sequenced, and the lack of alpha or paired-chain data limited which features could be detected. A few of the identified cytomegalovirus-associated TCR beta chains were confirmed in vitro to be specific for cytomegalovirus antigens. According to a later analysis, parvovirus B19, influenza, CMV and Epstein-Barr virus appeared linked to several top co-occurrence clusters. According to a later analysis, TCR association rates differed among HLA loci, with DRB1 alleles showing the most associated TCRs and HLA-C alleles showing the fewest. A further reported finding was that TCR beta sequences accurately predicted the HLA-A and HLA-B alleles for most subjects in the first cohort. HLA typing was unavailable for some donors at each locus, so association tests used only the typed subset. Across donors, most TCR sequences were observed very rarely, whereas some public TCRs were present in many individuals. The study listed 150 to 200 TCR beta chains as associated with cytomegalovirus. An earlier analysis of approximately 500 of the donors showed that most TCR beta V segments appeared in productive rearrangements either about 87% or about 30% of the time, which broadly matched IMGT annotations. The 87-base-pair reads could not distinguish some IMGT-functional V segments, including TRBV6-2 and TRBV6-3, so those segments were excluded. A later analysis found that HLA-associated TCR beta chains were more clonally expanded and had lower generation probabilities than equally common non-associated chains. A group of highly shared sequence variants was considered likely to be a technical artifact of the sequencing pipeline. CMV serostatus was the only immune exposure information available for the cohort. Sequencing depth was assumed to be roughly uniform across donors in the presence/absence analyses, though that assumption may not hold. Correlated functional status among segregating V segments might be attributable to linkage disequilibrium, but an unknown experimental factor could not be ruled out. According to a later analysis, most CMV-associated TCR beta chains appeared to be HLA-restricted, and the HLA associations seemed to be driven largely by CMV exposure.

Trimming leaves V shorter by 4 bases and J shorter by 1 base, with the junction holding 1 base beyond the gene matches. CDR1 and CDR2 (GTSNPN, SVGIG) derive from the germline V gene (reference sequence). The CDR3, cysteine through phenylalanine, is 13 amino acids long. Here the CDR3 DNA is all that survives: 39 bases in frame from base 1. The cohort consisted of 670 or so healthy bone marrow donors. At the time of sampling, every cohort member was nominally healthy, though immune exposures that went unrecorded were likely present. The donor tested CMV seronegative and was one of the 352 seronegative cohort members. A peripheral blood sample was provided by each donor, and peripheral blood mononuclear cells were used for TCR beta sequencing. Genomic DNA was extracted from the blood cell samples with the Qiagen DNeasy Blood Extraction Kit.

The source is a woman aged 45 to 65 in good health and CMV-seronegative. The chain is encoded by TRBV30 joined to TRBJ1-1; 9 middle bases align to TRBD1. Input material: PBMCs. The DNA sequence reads TGTGCCTGGACGGGACAGGGGAACACTGAAGCTTTCTTT. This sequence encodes CAWTGQGNTEAFF. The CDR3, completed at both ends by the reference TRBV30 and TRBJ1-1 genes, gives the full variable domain SQTIHQWPATLVQPVGSPLSLECTVEGTSNPNLYWYRQAAGRGLQLLFYSVGIGQISSEVPQNLSASRPQDRQFILSSKKLLLSDSGFYLCAWTGQGNTEAFFGQGTRLTVV.